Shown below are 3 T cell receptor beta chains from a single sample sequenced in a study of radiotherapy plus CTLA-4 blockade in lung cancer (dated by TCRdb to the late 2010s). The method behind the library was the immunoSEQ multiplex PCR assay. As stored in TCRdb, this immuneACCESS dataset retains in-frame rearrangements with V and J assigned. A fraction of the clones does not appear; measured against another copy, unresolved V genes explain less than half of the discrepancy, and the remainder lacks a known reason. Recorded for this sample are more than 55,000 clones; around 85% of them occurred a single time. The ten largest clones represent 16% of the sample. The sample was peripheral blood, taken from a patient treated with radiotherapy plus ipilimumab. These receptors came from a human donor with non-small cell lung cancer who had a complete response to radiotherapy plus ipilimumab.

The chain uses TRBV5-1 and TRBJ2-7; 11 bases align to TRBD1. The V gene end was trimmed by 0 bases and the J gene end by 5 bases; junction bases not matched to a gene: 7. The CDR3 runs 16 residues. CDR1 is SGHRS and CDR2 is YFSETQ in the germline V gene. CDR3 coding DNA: TGCGCCAGCAGCTTGGGAGGACAGGGGGCTAGCAACGAGCAGTACTTC. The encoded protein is CASSLGGQGASNEQYF.

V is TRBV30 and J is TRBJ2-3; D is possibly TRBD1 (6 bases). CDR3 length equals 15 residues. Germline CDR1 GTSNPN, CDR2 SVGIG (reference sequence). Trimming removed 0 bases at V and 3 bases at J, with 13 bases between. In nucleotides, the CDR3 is TGTGCCTGGAGTGTCACAGGGTCTGGAACAGATACGCAGTATTTT. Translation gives CAWSVTGSGTDTQYF.

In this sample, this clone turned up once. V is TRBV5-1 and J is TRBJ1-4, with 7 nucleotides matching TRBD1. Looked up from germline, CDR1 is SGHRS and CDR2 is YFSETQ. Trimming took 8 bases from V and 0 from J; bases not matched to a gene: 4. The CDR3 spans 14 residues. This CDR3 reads CASRGGSTNEKLFF. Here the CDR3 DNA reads TGCGCCAGTAGAGGGGGCTCAACTAATGAAAAACTGTTTTTT.